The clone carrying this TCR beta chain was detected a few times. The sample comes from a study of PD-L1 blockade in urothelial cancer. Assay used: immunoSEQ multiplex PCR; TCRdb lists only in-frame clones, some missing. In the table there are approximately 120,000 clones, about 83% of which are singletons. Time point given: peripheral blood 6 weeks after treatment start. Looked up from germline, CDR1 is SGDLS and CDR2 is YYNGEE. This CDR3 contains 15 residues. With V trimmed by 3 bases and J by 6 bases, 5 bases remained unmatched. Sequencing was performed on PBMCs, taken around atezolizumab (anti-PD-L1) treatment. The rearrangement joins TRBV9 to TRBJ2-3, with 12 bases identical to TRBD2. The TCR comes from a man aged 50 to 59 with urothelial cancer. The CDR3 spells CASSATSGRVDTQYF. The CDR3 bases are TGTGCCAGCAGCGCGACTAGCGGGAGAGTGGATACGCAGTATTTT.